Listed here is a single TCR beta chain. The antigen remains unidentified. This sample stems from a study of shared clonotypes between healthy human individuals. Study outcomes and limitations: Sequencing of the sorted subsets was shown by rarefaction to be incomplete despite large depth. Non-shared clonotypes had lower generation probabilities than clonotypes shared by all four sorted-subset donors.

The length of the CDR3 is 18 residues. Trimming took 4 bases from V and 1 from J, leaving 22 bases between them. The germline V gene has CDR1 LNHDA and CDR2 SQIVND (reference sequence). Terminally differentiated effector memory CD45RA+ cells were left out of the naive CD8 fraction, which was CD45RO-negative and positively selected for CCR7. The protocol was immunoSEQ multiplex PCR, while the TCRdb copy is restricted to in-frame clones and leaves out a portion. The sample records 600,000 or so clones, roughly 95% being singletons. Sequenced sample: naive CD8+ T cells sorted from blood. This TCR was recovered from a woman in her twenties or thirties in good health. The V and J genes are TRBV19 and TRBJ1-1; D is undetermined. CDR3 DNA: TGTGCCAGTAGTACAGAGATGTCCTTCCGGAGAAAGAACACTGAAGCTTTCTTT. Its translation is CASSTEMSFRRKNTEAFF.